This TCR beta chain was obtained from a study of a mutant IDH1 vaccine in newly diagnosed glioma. Study at large: Eight vaccinations went to patients in weeks 1, 3, 5, 7, 11, 15, 19, 23. Initiation of the vaccine course occurred 4-6 weeks after radiotherapy alone, or alongside temozolomide cycles. Treated patients comprised about 62% males and about 40% females, mean age roughly 44 years.

Only in-frame clones appear in the TCRdb table, and some are missing; sequencing was by immunoSEQ multiplex PCR. The table includes about 67,000 clones, around 82% detected once. Time point of the sample: week 23, last vaccination. Each dose delivered 300 ug of mutant IDH1 20-mer peptide subcutaneously with imiquimod. The donors' diagnosis was new WHO grade 3 or 4 astrocytoma that was IDH1-mutant and ATRX-lost. The ends were cut back, 0 bases at V and 4 bases at J, with 7 bases in the middle. The CDR3 is 15 residues long. CDR1 and CDR2 (germline): SEHNR, FQNEAQ (reference sequence). As regards this clone: Its specificity is not known.

This rearrangement joins TRBV7-9 to TRBJ2-6, with no clear D. The source material was PBMCs, sampled from a glioma patient whose treatment included an IDH1 peptide vaccine. This clonotype was sampled from a man between 18 and 29 years old with glioma. DNA of the CDR3: TGTGCCAGCAGCTTAGCGGTATCCGGGGCCAACGTCCTGACTTTC. It translates to CASSLAVSGANVLTF.